One sample yielded the 2 T cell receptor beta chains listed below, sequenced in a study of cytomegalovirus exposure and HLA in healthy donors. The PCR employed 60 Vbeta primers together with 13 Jbeta primers. Assay: immunoSEQ multiplex PCR; the TCRdb copy retains only in-frame clones and omits some. The sample consists of about 160,000 clones, about 80% of them appearing once. The specimen sequenced was PBMCs. The receptor set was obtained from a man aged 18 to 30 in good health and CMV-seropositive.

The chain carries TRBV11-2 and TRBJ1-2, with 10 bases aligning to TRBD1. This CDR3 is 15 amino acids long. V was pared by 5 bases and J by 8 bases, with 11 bases of the junction left unmatched. Looked up from germline, CDR1 is SGHAT and CDR2 is FQNNGV. The chain's CDR3 is CASSDQRQGAVGYTF. The CDR3 DNA sequence: TGTGCCAGCAGCGACCAGAGACAGGGGGCGGTCGGCTACACCTTC.

In this sample, this clone turned up once. V is TRBV21-1 and J is TRBJ2-7; the D call of TRBD2 is as the table states it, not checked on the DNA. TRBV21-1 is given as a pseudogene. CDR3 length: 20 residues. DNA for the CDR3: TGTGCCAGCAGCACTGCTCGGACTAGTGGGGGGTCCCCACATTTCTACGAGCAGTACTTC. The encoded protein is CASSTARTSGGSPHFYEQYF.